The T cell receptor (beta chain) described here comes from a study of T cell changes during pregnancy in multiple sclerosis. TCRdb's table, derived via immunoSEQ multiplex PCR, lists solely in-frame clones and lacks some. The sample includes some 29,000 clones, 80% to 95% of them seen just once. With 0 bases removed from V and 1 base from J, the gap between germline ends came to 15 bases. Looked up from germline, CDR1 is ENHRY and CDR2 is SYGVKD. CDR3 length equals 17 residues. This clonotype originated in a female donor with multiple sclerosis, enrolled in a pregnancy study. The specimen comprised CD8+ T cells from peripheral blood mononuclear cells, sampled before pregnancy. The chain combines TRBV10-3 with TRBJ1-2; tentatively, D is TRBD1 (6 bases). CDR3 amino acids: CAISESGHPKINYGYTF. The CDR3 coding sequence is TGTGCCATCAGTGAGTCGGGACACCCGAAGATTAACTATGGCTACACCTTC.